These 6 T cell receptor beta chains share one sample of origin, sequenced in a study of blood T cell repertoires in COVID-19 (dated by TCRdb to 2020 to 2022). The method behind the library was the immunoSEQ multiplex PCR assay. This is the immuneACCESS table as TCRdb keeps it, with only in-frame sequences that have V and J called. A part of the clones is gone; compared with another copy, unresolved V genes explain less than half, and the rest is unexplained. The sample table records approximately 58,000 clones; 70% to 90% of these occur just once. In total, the top ten clones hold about 30% of the sample. Sequenced: peripheral blood. The origin of the receptors is a man in his sixties with COVID-19, enrolled during active disease.

In this sample, this clone turned up once. The junction shows a germline mismatch at one end, possibly a read error. The CDR3 loop reads CASSLDRASIQYF. The CDR3 DNA reads as TGCGCCAGCAGTTTGGACAGGGCGAGCATTCAGTACTTC. The chain links TRBV5-1 to TRBJ2-4; 8 nucleotides align to TRBD1. Germline loops: CDR1 SGHRS, CDR2 YFSETQ. The CDR3 contains 13 residues.

This chain uses TRBV9 with TRBJ2-2; 7 bases map to TRBD1. The CDR3 is 15 amino acids. CDR1 is SGDLS and CDR2 is YYNGEE in the germline V gene. The trim removed 5 bases at V and 5 bases at J, leaving 9 bases unmatched. The CDR3 region is CASSPRQGGTGELFF. The CDR3 coding sequence is TGTGCCAGCAGTCCACGACAGGGCGGGACCGGGGAGCTGTTTTTT.

The chain joins TRBV7-2 to TRBJ2-1; 7 bases line up with TRBD1. The CDR3 is 16 residues long. CDR1 SGHTA and CDR2 FQGNSA come from the germline V gene. V lost 5 bases and J lost 8; bases outside the gene matches: 15. CDR3 protein: CASSQGGRPEGDEQFF. CDR3 in DNA: TGTGCCAGCAGCCAAGGGGGCCGCCCGGAAGGGGATGAGCAGTTCTTC.

The chain combines TRBV7-8 with TRBJ1-1; TRBD1 matches 7 bases. CDR1 and CDR2 (germline): SGHVS, FQNEAQ. V lost 5 bases to trimming and J lost 5 bases; unmatched junction nucleotides: 8. There are 14 residues in the CDR3. CDR3 loop: CASSPPGGKTEAFF. The CDR3 coding sequence is TGTGCCAGCAGCCCACCAGGGGGAAAGACTGAAGCTTTCTTT.

This clone came up once. The V and J genes are TRBV27 and TRBJ2-4, with 7 positions matching TRBD2. After removal of 0 bases from V and 3 bases from J, the junction contained 8 bases not matched to a gene. CDR1 is MNHEY, CDR2 SMNVEV, per germline (reference sequence). The CDR3 length is 17 residues. The CDR3 loop reads CASSLSASGAIKNIQYF. CDR3 bases: TGTGCCAGCAGTTTATCTGCCAGCGGGGCGATCAAAAACATTCAGTACTTC.

On this clone itself: Mismatch with germline at one junction end may stem from a read error. This chain connects TRBV7-7 to TRBJ2-5; 9 nucleotides line up with TRBD2. CDR3 length: 14 residues. Germline CDR1 and CDR2: SSHAT and FNYEAQ (reference sequence). The CDR3 here is CASSTLAGGETQYF. As DNA, the CDR3 is TGTGCTAGCAGCACCTTGGCGGGGGGGGAGACCCAGTACTTC.